The clone carrying this T cell receptor (beta chain) was counted many times. The antigen is unknown. The data stem from a study of Graves' ophthalmopathy and Graves' hyperthyroidism. CDR1 SGHVS and CDR2 FQNEAQ come from the germline V gene. V lost 5 bases, J lost 4 bases, and 8 bases lay in between. The CDR3 length is 12 residues. The sequenced template was RNA, covering the TCR beta CDR3 region. Amplification began with first-round RT-PCR using HTBI primers, then second-round multiplex PCR was performed. TCRdb analysed the multiplex PCR reads with MiXCR anew, one entry per CDR3 protein. The table lists hundreds of thousands of distinct CDR3 sequences, around a fifth of them singletons. The study's findings and limits: The authors also found most expanded thyroid clonotypes above 0.001 frequency in blood.

The origin of this receptor is a woman in her late teens or twenties with stable Graves' hyperthyroidism. Some clones in this sample may be carry-over from other donors' samples. The sample was peripheral blood. The chain joins TRBV7-8 to TRBJ1-1; no firm D call. DNA for the CDR3: TGTGCCAGCAGCAAGGTGGGCACTGAAGCTTTCTTT. This translates into CASSKVGTEAFF.